These 3 T cell receptor beta chains were all obtained from the same sample, sequenced in a study of blood T cell repertoires in COVID-19. Libraries were prepared by immunoSEQ multiplex PCR; TCRdb keeps only in-frame clonotypes and omits some of them. The sample lists 200,000 to 250,000 clones; approximately 88% were seen once. The sample taken for sequencing was peripheral blood. Every receptor here comes from a man in his 60s who had recovered from COVID-19.

The chain uses TRBV4-3 and TRBJ2-1; D is possibly TRBD2 (6 bases). V lost 2 bases and J lost 0, with 17 bases in between. The CDR3 is 18 amino acids. Germline V gene lookup returns CDR1 LGHNA and CDR2 YSLEER. Here the CDR3 DNA reads TGCGCCAGCAGCCAATCTCCCCAGGCGGGGAGCTCCTACAATGAGCAGTTCTTC. Amino acid sequence: CASSQSPQAGSSYNEQFF.

The chain uses TRBV7-3 and TRBJ2-5; 7 positions match TRBD2. Looked up from germline, CDR1 is SGHTA and CDR2 is FQGTGA. J gave up 1 base and V 2 bases, and 4 bases lay outside the gene matches. The CDR3 runs 15 residues. CDR3 sequence reads: CASSLFGGFQETQYF. Written as DNA, the CDR3 is TGTGCCAGCAGCTTATTCGGGGGGTTCCAAGAGACCCAGTACTTC.

V is TRBV19 and J is TRBJ2-1; 12 bases map to TRBD2. J lost 6 bases, V lost 5 bases, and 5 bases had no gene match. Germline V gene data show CDR1 as LNHDA and CDR2 as SQIVND (reference sequence). There are 15 residues in the CDR3. The CDR3 sequence: CASSAGTSGLNEQFF. Written as DNA, the CDR3 is TGTGCCAGTAGTGCCGGGACTAGCGGGCTCAATGAGCAGTTCTTC.